This is a list of T cell receptor beta chains from one sample in a study of neurological immune-mediated disorders. Via MiXCR, TCRdb re-called the 5' RACE reads, giving one row per CDR3 protein. The sample holds about 40,000 distinct CDR3 sequences; roughly 2.5% are singletons and the top ten take about 2.4%. Sequencing was carried out using PBMCs. The receptors originated from a man in his fifties with multiple sclerosis. The CDR3 runs from the conserved cysteine through the conserved F or W. A D gene is named only where the DNA matches it firmly. Clone size is stated in some rows and not others, as once, few, many or a class when expanded.

j_gene	abundance	v_gene	d_gene	CDR3aa	CDR3nt
TRBJ1-2	many	TRBV7-2	NA	CASSLSAANYGYTF	TGTGCCAGCAGCTTGAGCGCAGCCAACTATGGCTACACCTTC
TRBJ1-2	many	TRBV20-1	NA	CSARDPNYGYTF	TGCAGTGCTAGAGATCCGAACTATGGCTACACCTTC
TRBJ1-2	many	TRBV5-1	NA	CASSWGAGEGGYTF	TGCGCCAGCAGCTGGGGTGCGGGGGAAGGAGGCTACACCTTC
TRBJ2-7	many	TRBV12-3/TRBV12-4	TRBD1	CASSLGQGEQYF	TGTGCCAGCAGTTTAGGACAGGGAGAGCAGTACTTC
TRBJ1-6	many	TRBV2	TRBD1	CASIFGQGQNSPLNF	TGTGCCAGCATATTCGGACAGGGTCAAAATTCACCCCTCAACTTT
TRBJ2-5	many	TRBV7-8	TRBD1	CASSKGQKETQYF	TGTGCCAGCAGCAAGGGACAGAAAGAGACCCAGTACTTC
TRBJ1-1	many	TRBV27	TRBD1	CASSLLTGVNTEAFF	TGTGCCAGCAGTTTACTGACAGGGGTGAACACTGAAGCTTTCTTT
TRBJ1-4	many	TRBV27	TRBD1	CASSLDRGEKLFF	TGTGCCAGCAGTTTGGACAGGGGTGAAAAACTGTTTTTT
TRBJ2-3	many	TRBV5-1	NA	CASSLTGGLTDTQYF	TGCGCCAGCAGCTTAACGGGGGGCCTCACAGATACGCAGTATTTT
TRBJ2-7	many	TRBV6-5	TRBD2	CASRLAGQYEQYF	TGTGCCAGTCGACTAGCGGGGCAATACGAGCAGTACTTC
TRBJ2-1	many	TRBV9	NA	CASSVGPGSSYNEQFF	TGTGCCAGCAGCGTAGGTCCAGGGAGCTCCTACAATGAGCAGTTCTTC
TRBJ2-7	many	TRBV15	NA	CATSRERPGDRWSIYEQYF	TGTGCCACCAGCAGAGAAAGGCCGGGAGACAGGTGGAGCATATACGAGCAGTACTTC
TRBJ1-5	many	TRBV6-5	NA	CASSPGHSGPISNQPQHF	TGTGCCAGCAGTCCGGGACACTCAGGGCCAATTAGCAATCAGCCCCAGCATTTT
TRBJ2-4	many	TRBV7-2	NA	CASRPGGSRNIQYF	TGTGCCAGCCGCCCCGGCGGATCCCGAAACATTCAGTACTTC
TRBJ2-3	many	TRBV12-3/TRBV12-4	NA	CASSPLSTQYF	TGTGCCAGCAGTCCTTTGAGTACGCAGTATTTT
TRBJ2-3	many	TRBV5-1	NA	CASSLRQGGDTQYF	TGCGCCAGCAGCCTGAGGCAGGGGGGAGATACGCAGTATTTT
TRBJ2-3	many	TRBV7-2	TRBD1	CASREGQGITDTQYF	TGTGCCAGCAGGGAGGGACAGGGGATCACAGATACGCAGTATTTT
TRBJ1-5	many	TRBV3-1	NA	CASSQDQGRGDRNQPQHF	TGTGCCAGCAGCCAAGACCAAGGGAGGGGTGATCGCAATCAGCCCCAGCATTTT
TRBJ1-6	many	TRBV5-1	NA	CASALGSANSPLHF	TGCGCCAGCGCCCTAGGCAGCGCTAATTCACCCCTCCACTTT
TRBJ2-3	many	TRBV2	NA	CASSRDSSTDTQYF	TGTGCCAGCAGTCGGGACTCCAGCACAGATACGCAGTATTTT
TRBJ1-5	many	TRBV20-1	NA	CSARAAPDQPQHF	TGCAGTGCTAGAGCGGCCCCCGATCAGCCCCAGCATTTT
TRBJ2-1	many	TRBV7-2	NA	CASSTQRRDEQFF	TGTGCCAGCAGCACACAACGGCGGGACGAGCAGTTCTTC
TRBJ2-3	NA	TRBV5-1	NA	CASSTTRSTDTQYF	TGCGCCAGCAGCACGACTAGAAGCACAGATACGCAGTATTTT
TRBJ2-7	NA	TRBV2	TRBD1	CASSDPDRLSYEQYF	TGTGCCAGCAGCGACCCGGACAGGCTCTCCTACGAGCAGTACTTC
TRBJ2-1	many	TRBV12-3/TRBV12-4	TRBD2	CASRRTSGGYEQFF	TGTGCCAGCAGACGGACTAGCGGGGGTTATGAGCAGTTCTTC
TRBJ1-5	NA	TRBV7-8	NA	CASSLGRHLSNQPQNF	TGTGCCAGCAGCCTTGGAAGGCACCTTAGCAATCAGCCCCAGAATTTT
TRBJ2-7	many	TRBV28	NA	CASLGRVYEQYF	TGTGCCAGCTTAGGACGGGTCTACGAGCAGTACTTC
TRBJ2-6	many	TRBV12-3/TRBV12-4	TRBD1	CASRGTGGTGANVLTF	TGTGCCAGCAGAGGGACAGGGGGAACTGGGGCCAACGTCCTGACTTTC
TRBJ1-1	many	TRBV2	TRBD1	CASRRTGGARTEAFF	TGTGCCAGCAGGAGGACAGGGGGCGCGAGGACTGAAGCTTTCTTT
TRBJ2-5	many	TRBV12-3/TRBV12-4	NA	CASSRTGMGETQYF	TGTGCCAGCAGCCGTACAGGGATGGGGGAGACCCAGTACTTC
TRBJ2-1	many	TRBV5-1	TRBD2	CASSLDLLLAGASGNEQFF	TGCGCCAGCAGCTTGGACCTACTATTAGCGGGGGCATCGGGGAATGAGCAGTTCTTC
TRBJ1-5	NA	TRBV4-2	TRBD1	CASSLGTGASQPQNF	TGTGCCAGCAGCCTTGGGACAGGGGCCAGTCAGCCCCAGAATTTT
TRBJ2-5	many	TRBV4-1	TRBD1	CASSQPTGAETQYF	TGCGCCAGCAGCCAACCGACAGGGGCAGAGACCCAGTACTTC
TRBJ1-5	many	TRBV4-1	NA	CASSQEGFGNQPQHF	TGCGCCAGCAGCCAAGAGGGGTTTGGCAATCAGCCCCAGCATTTT
TRBJ2-7	many	TRBV4-2	TRBD2	CASSQDYQRGTYEQYF	TGTGCCAGCAGCCAAGATTATCAGCGGGGCACCTACGAGCAGTACTTC
TRBJ1-6	many	TRBV5-1	NA	CASSPNGRFFEGPLHF	TGCGCCAGCAGCCCTAATGGACGGTTTTTCGAAGGACCCCTCCACTTT
TRBJ1-1	many	TRBV25-1	NA	CASSGAGIHTEAFF	TGTGCCAGCAGTGGTGCAGGGATCCACACTGAAGCTTTCTTT
TRBJ2-1	many	TRBV15	TRBD2	CATSSSGDYNEQFF	TGTGCCACCAGCAGTAGCGGGGACTACAATGAGCAGTTCTTC
TRBJ1-1	many	TRBV20-1	NA	CSARDGAGGVEAFF	TGCAGTGCTAGAGACGGAGCGGGTGGGGTGGAAGCTTTCTTT
TRBJ2-1	many	TRBV3-1	NA	CASSQESLKQFF	TGTGCCAGCAGCCAAGAAAGCTTGAAGCAGTTCTTC
TRBJ2-1	many	TRBV20-1	NA	CSARELALGEQFF	TGCAGTGCTAGAGAACTAGCCCTGGGTGAGCAGTTCTTC
TRBJ2-7	many	TRBV20-1	TRBD1	CSASSGTGIYEQYF	TGCAGTGCTAGTTCCGGGACAGGGATCTACGAGCAGTACTTC
TRBJ1-6	many	TRBV20-1	NA	CSAGANRDTGGTPLHF	TGCAGTGCTGGAGCAAACCGGGACACCGGCGGGACACCCCTCCACTTT
TRBJ2-5	many	TRBV5-1	NA	CASSLPVGGKTQYF	TGCGCCAGCAGCTTGCCGGTCGGGGGAAAGACCCAGTACTTC
TRBJ2-3	many	TRBV9	TRBD1	CASSRAGTGFTDTQYF	TGTGCCAGCAGCAGGGCCGGGACAGGCTTCACAGATACGCAGTATTTT
TRBJ2-4	many	TRBV7-6	NA	CASSLGAGRDKNIQYF	TGTGCCAGCAGCTTAGGGGCAGGACGGGACAAAAACATTCAGTACTTC
TRBJ1-6	NA	TRBV7-6	NA	CASSFSSTGSPLNF	TGTGCCAGCAGTTTCTCCAGCACAGGTTCACCCCTCAACTTT
TRBJ2-2	many	TRBV20-1	NA	CSARPRGGTGELFF	TGCAGTGCTAGACCCAGGGGAGGAACCGGGGAGCTGTTTTTT
TRBJ2-7	many	TRBV6-6	NA	CASSYPGRDEQYF	TGTGCCAGCAGTTACCCAGGGAGAGACGAGCAGTACTTC